The 25 T cell receptor beta chains in this list originate from one sample, sequenced in a study of blood T cell repertoires in COVID-19. Sequencing used immunoSEQ multiplex PCR; TCRdb keeps in-frame clones, though not all of them. Counted here are some 49,000 clones, over 85% occurring once; the ten biggest clones make up 15% to 20%. Sequencing was done on a sample of peripheral blood. The receptors derive from a man between 65 and 85 years old with active COVID-19.

This chain links TRBV4-3 with TRBJ2-3, with D hard to call. Trimming cost V 0 bases and J 1 base, with 5 bases left between them. Looked up from germline, CDR1 is LGHNA and CDR2 is YSLEER. This CDR3 has 14 residues. The CDR3 reads CASSQDIGTDTQYF. The CDR3 bases are TGCGCCAGCAGCCAAGATATTGGCACAGATACGCAGTATTTT.

In this sample, this clone turned up a few times. The rearrangement uses TRBV4-2 and TRBJ1-1; D gene ambiguous. Germline values: CDR1 LGHNA, CDR2 YNFKEQ. This CDR3 region has 16 residues. The ends were cut back, 3 bases at V and 4 bases at J, with 18 bases in the middle. This chain's CDR3 is CASSHAAEKVTTEAFF. The CDR3 DNA sequence: TGTGCCAGCAGCCACGCGGCAGAAAAGGTAACCACTGAAGCTTTCTTT.

The rearrangement links TRBV18 to TRBJ2-2, with D perhaps TRBD1 (6 bases). V was clipped by 3 bases and J by 0 bases, with 11 bases between them. Germline V CDR1 and CDR2: KGHSH, LQKENI. The CDR3 sequence is 16 residues long. CDR3 region: CASSPTSGANTGELFF. The CDR3 DNA follows: TGTGCCAGCTCACCGACTTCAGGGGCGAACACCGGGGAGCTGTTTTTT.

The J gene is TRBJ2-5, the V gene TRBV6-2 or TRBV6-3, with 10 positions matching TRBD2. V lost 4 bases to trimming and J lost 2 bases; unmatched junction nucleotides: 7. From germline, CDR1 is MNHEY and CDR2 SVGEGT. The CDR3 extends over 16 amino acids. The CDR3 DNA sequence: TGTGCCAGCAGTTCCCCCGGACTAGCGGTACAAGAGACCCAGTACTTC. Residues: CASSSPGLAVQETQYF.

The chain recombines TRBV5-5 with TRBJ1-6, with 7 bases matching TRBD1. Germline lookup yields CDR1 SGHKS and CDR2 YYEKEE (reference sequence). The CDR3 sequence is 14 residues long. J lost 9 bases, V lost 3 bases, and 6 bases had no gene match. CDR3 bases: TGTGCCAGCAGCTCAGTTGACAGGGTTTCACCCCTCCACTTT. This gives the protein CASSSVDRVSPLHF.

The V call is TRBV28, the J call TRBJ2-7; weak D call: TRBD1 (7 bases). This CDR3 has 14 amino acids. Germline V gives CDR1 MDHEN, CDR2 SYDVKM. V shed 5 bases and J shed 3 bases, with 14 bases lying between them. CDR3 sequence: CASSPQGRRYEQYF. The CDR3 nucleotides read TGTGCCAGCAGTCCACAGGGGAGGCGCTACGAGCAGTACTTC.

The V and J genes are TRBV7-7 and TRBJ2-2; D is perhaps TRBD1 (6 bases). Trimming stripped 5 bases from V and 6 bases from J, with 16 bases between. Germline assignment: CDR1 SSHAT and CDR2 FNYEAQ (reference sequence). The CDR3 consists of 15 residues. Here the CDR3 DNA reads TGTGCCAGCAGCGTGGGGAGTGACAGGTCCGGGGAGCTGTTTTTT. It specifies CASSVGSDRSGELFF.

CDR3 amino acids: CASTPPQRDSYEQYF. The DNA for the CDR3 is TGTGCCAGCACCCCACCCCAGCGGGACTCCTACGAGCAGTACTTC. The chain carries TRBV2 and TRBJ2-7; 7 bases map to TRBD2. This CDR3 has 15 residues. Germline V gene sequence: CDR1 SNHLY, CDR2 FYNNEI. V shed 7 bases and J 0 bases; nucleotides not matched to a gene: 9.

The CDR3 nucleotides are TGTGCCAGCAGCCCAACTAGCGGGGGAGGGACCCAGTACTTC. Amino acid sequence: CASSPTSGGGTQYF. This rearrangement joins TRBV7-2 to TRBJ2-5; 11 bases are shared with TRBD2. This CDR3 region has 14 residues. Per the germline V gene, CDR1 is SGHTA and CDR2 is FQGNSA. The ends lost 5 bases at V and 7 bases at J; junction bases unmatched: 6.

There are a few counts of this clone. The rearrangement uses TRBV18 and TRBJ1-6, with D perhaps matching TRBD1 (5 bases). Trimming removed 0 bases from V and 8 bases from J, with 20 bases in between. This CDR3 comprises 18 residues. The V gene's germline CDR1 is KGHSH and CDR2 LQKENI. CDR3 in DNA: TGTGCCAGCTCACCACCGGGGAGGGGAATCCCTTTTGATTCACCCCTCCACTTT. As protein: CASSPPGRGIPFDSPLHF.

The genes are TRBV7-8 and TRBJ1-3; D not certain. This CDR3 contains 14 residues. Germline V gives CDR1 SGHVS, CDR2 FQNEAQ. Trimming took off 5 bases at V and 4 bases at J, with 12 bases between the two ends. The CDR3 nucleotides are TGTGCCAGCAGCCCCGCGGGATACGGAAACACCATATATTTT. Residues: CASSPAGYGNTIYF.

The V and J genes are TRBV7-9 and TRBJ2-1, with 7 bases identical to TRBD1. Germline V gene lookup returns CDR1 SEHNR and CDR2 FQNEAQ (reference sequence). J lost 6 bases, V lost 10 bases, and 12 bases had no gene match. The CDR3 contains 14 residues. This chain's CDR3 is CATPPPGQSNEQFF. In DNA form, the CDR3 reads TGTGCCACCCCTCCACCGGGACAGAGCAATGAGCAGTTCTTC.

This rearrangement joins TRBV24-1 to TRBJ2-7, with TRBD2 as a possible D gene (6 bases). Deletions cut 5 bases from V and 3 bases from J, with 10 bases between. Per the germline V gene, CDR1 is KGHDR and CDR2 is SFDVKD. CDR3 size: 13 residues. In DNA, the CDR3 is TGTGCCACCAGTGGGGACGGGGGCTACGAGCAGTACTTC. Its translation is CATSGDGGYEQYF.

A word on this clone: The sample carries other DNA sequences with the same CDR3. The CDR3: CASSHGTSGFQETQYF. For the CDR3, the DNA is TGTGCCAGCAGCCACGGGACTAGCGGGTTCCAAGAGACCCAGTACTTC. V gene TRBV4-2 combines with J gene TRBJ2-5; 12 bases are a match to TRBD2. The V segment lost 3 bases and the J segment 1 base; nucleotides outside the gene matches: 3. This CDR3 spans 16 amino acids. CDR1 LGHNA and CDR2 YNFKEQ come from the germline V gene.

This chain connects TRBV10-2 to TRBJ2-5; tentative D call: TRBD2 (6 bases). The CDR3 length is 12 residues. The germline V and J ends were trimmed by 6 bases and 5 bases, with 10 bases remaining between them. From germline, CDR1 is WSHSY and CDR2 SAAADI. CDR3 loop: CASRDRGETQYF. Written as DNA, the CDR3 is TGCGCCAGCAGAGACCGGGGGGAGACCCAGTACTTC.

This sequence joins TRBV9 and TRBJ1-1; weak D call: TRBD1 (5 bases). Trimming cost V 2 bases and J 1 base, with 9 bases left between them. Per germline, CDR1 SGDLS and CDR2 YYNGEE. CDR3 length: 14 amino acids. This CDR3 is CASSVLTENTEAFF. The CDR3 DNA sequence: TGTGCCAGCAGCGTCCTGACAGAGAACACTGAAGCTTTCTTT. Full variable domain (remainder filled in from reference TRBV9 and TRBJ1-1): DSGVTQTPKHLITATGQRVTLRCSPRSGDLSVYWYQQSLDQGLQFLIQYYNGEERAKGNILERFSAQQFPDLHSELNLSSLELGDSALYFCASSVLTENTEAFFGQGTRLTVV.

This chain uses TRBV4-3 with TRBJ2-1; 10 nucleotides align to TRBD2. V trimming: 1 base; J trimming: 0 bases; junction bases outside the gene matches: 3. CDR1 and CDR2 from the germline V gene are LGHNA and YSLEER. The CDR3 has 17 amino acids. CDR3 DNA sequence: TGCGCCAGCAGCCAAGGGGCTAGCGGGAGCTCCTACAATGAGCAGTTCTTC. Translation gives CASSQGASGSSYNEQFF.

The chain combines TRBV13 with TRBJ2-1; 7 bases line up with TRBD1. V shed 5 bases, J shed 7 bases, and the junction held 8 bases outside the gene matches. There are 14 residues in the CDR3. Germline V lookup: CDR1 PRHDT, CDR2 FYEKMQ (reference sequence). The CDR3 DNA follows: TGTGCCAGCAGCGTGGGACAGTCAGGGAATGAGCAGTTCTTC. It specifies CASSVGQSGNEQFF. The full variable domain, rest sourced from reference TRBV13 and TRBJ2-1, is AAGVIQSPRHLIKEKRETATLKCYPIPRHDTVYWYQQGPGQDPQFLISFYEKMQSDKGSIPDRFSAQQFSDYHSELNMSSLELGDSALYFCASSVGQSGNEQFFGPGTRLTVL.

This clone was recorded once. This chain uses TRBV27 with TRBJ1-3, with D possibly matching TRBD1 (6 bases). This CDR3 is 16 amino acids long. Germline V gene sequence: CDR1 MNHEY, CDR2 SMNVEV (reference sequence). V shed 6 bases and J shed 4 bases, with 19 bases lying between them. DNA of the CDR3: TGTGCCAGCAGACTATACAGGGCCCGGCTCGGAAACACCATATATTTT. This gives the protein CASRLYRARLGNTIYF.

The chain employs TRBV12-3 or TRBV12-4 and TRBJ1-2; D gene uncertain. CDR3 length equals 11 residues. Trimming cost V 5 bases and J 6 bases, with 7 bases left between them. The DNA for the CDR3 is TGTGCCAGCAGTCGCGGCGATGGCTACACCTTC. Translation: CASSRGDGYTF.

This chain connects TRBV5-1 to TRBJ2-5; a weak D match, TRBD1 (6 bases). The CDR3 runs 15 residues. V dropped 2 bases and J dropped 2 bases, with 13 bases sitting between them. CDR1 SGHRS and CDR2 YFSETQ come from the germline V gene. The CDR3 DNA follows: TGCGCCAGCAGCTTCCCAGGGGACCAGCAAGAGACCCAGTACTTC. Encoded protein: CASSFPGDQQETQYF.

The V gene is TRBV6-1, the J gene TRBJ2-1, with TRBD2 matching over 10 bases. V lost 1 base, J lost 4 bases, and 10 bases stayed unmatched. From germline, CDR1 is MNHNS and CDR2 SASEGT. The CDR3 has 18 residues. The CDR3 reads CASSEVLLAGTGYNEQFF. The CDR3 DNA sequence: TGTGCCAGCAGTGAAGTCCTACTAGCGGGGACTGGGTACAATGAGCAGTTCTTC.

This chain joins TRBV30 and TRBJ2-7, with 11 bases matching TRBD2. This CDR3 has 13 amino acids. Germline V CDR1 and CDR2: GTSNPN, SVGIG (reference sequence). Germline trimming cut 7 bases from V and 2 bases from J; bases unmatched to any gene: 4. CDR3 DNA: TGTGCCTTCTTACTAGCGGGAGCCTACGAGCAGTACTTC. Translating gives CAFLLAGAYEQYF.

The chain combines TRBV28 with TRBJ1-1; D remains unclear. This CDR3 is built from 14 residues. V was shortened by 8 bases and J by 2 bases, with 15 bases between the two germline ends. The germline V gene has CDR1 MDHEN and CDR2 SYDVKM. For the CDR3, the DNA is TGTGCCAGCGGATGGGCTACAGCTAACACTGAAGCTTTCTTT. Its protein is CASGWATANTEAFF.

The J gene is TRBJ2-2, the V gene TRBV7-9; TRBD1 matches 8 bases. CDR3 length: 15 amino acids. Germline V lookup: CDR1 SEHNR, CDR2 FQNEAQ (reference sequence). After removal of 7 bases from V and 1 base from J, the junction contained 5 bases not matched to a gene. CDR3 sequence (DNA): TGTGCCAGCATGACAGGGGCCCTGAACACCGGGGAGCTGTTTTTT. Amino acid sequence: CASMTGALNTGELFF.